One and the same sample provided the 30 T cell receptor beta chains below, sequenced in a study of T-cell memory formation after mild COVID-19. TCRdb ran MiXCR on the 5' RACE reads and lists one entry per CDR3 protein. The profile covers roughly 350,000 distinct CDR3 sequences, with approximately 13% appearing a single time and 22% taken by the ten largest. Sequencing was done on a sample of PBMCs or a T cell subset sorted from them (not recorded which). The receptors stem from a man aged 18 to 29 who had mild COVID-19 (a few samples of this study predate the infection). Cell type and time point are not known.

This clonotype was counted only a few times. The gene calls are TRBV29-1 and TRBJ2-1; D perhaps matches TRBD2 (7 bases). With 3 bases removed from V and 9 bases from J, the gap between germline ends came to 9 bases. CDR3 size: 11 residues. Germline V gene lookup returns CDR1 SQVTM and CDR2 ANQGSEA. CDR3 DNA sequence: TGCAGCGTTGATAGGGGGGGTGAGCAGTTCTTC. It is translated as CSVDRGGEQFF.

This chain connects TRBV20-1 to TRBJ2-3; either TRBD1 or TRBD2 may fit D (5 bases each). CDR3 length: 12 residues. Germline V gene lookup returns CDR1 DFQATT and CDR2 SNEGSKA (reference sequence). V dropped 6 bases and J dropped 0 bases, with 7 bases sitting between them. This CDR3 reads CSAWGSTDTQYF. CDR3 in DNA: TGCAGTGCGTGGGGGAGCACAGATACGCAGTATTTT.

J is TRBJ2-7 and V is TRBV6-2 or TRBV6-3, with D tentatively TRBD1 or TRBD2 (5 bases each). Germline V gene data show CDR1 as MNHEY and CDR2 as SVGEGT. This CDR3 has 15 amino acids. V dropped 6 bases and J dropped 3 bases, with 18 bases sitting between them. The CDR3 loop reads CASSHRDLGVYEQYV. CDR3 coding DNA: TGTGCCAGCAGCCACCGGGACCTGGGGGTCTACGAGCAGTACGTC.

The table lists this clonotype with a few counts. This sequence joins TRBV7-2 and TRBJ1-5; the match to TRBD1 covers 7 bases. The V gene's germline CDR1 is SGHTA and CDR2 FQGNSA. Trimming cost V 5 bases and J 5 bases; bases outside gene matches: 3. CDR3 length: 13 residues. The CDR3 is CASSRDSDQPQHF. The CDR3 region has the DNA TGTGCCAGCAGCCGGGACAGCGATCAGCCCCAGCATTTT.

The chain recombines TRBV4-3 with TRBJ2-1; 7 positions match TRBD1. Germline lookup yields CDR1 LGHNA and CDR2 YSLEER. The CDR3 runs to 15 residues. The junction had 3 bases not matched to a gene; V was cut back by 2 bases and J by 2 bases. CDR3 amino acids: CASSQSQGTYNEQFF. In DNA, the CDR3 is TGCGCCAGCAGCCAATCACAGGGGACCTACAATGAGCAGTTCTTC.

This chain's CDR3 is CASSFRDPLYNEQFF. In DNA, the CDR3 is TGTGCCAGCAGCTTCCGGGACCCCCTGTACAATGAGCAGTTCTTC. This rearrangement joins TRBV7-3 to TRBJ2-1; D tentatively reads TRBD1 or TRBD2 (5 bases each). Trimming removed 3 bases from V and 4 bases from J, with 13 bases in between. Germline-derived CDR1 and CDR2 are SGHTA and FQGTGA. This CDR3 comprises 15 residues.

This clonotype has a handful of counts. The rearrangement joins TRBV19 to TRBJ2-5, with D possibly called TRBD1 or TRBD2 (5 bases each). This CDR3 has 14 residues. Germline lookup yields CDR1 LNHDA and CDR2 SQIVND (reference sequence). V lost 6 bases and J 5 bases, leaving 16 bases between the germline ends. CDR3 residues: CASREGLGPETQYF. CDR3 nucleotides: TGTGCCAGTAGAGAGGGGCTGGGGCCGGAGACCCAGTACTTC.

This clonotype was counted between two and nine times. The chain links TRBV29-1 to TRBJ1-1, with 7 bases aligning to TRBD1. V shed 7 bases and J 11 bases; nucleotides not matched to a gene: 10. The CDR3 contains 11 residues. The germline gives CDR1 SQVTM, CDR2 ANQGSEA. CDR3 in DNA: TGCAGCGGCCAGGGGGGCGCGGAGGCTTTCTTT. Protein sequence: CSGQGGAEAFF.

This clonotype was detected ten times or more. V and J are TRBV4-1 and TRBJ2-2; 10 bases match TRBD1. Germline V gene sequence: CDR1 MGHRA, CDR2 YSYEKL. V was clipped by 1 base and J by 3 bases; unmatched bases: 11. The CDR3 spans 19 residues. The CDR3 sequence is CASSQVIRRDRGDTGELFF. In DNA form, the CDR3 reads TGCGCCAGCAGCCAAGTAATTCGTCGGGACAGGGGCGACACCGGGGAGCTGTTTTTT.

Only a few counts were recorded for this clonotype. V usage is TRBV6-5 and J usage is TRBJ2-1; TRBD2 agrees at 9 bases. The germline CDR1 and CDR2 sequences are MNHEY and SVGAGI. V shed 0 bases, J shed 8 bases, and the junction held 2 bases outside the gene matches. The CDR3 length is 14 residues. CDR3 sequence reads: CASSYSSGGDEQFF. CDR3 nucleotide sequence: TGTGCCAGCAGTTACTCTAGCGGGGGAGATGAGCAGTTCTTC.

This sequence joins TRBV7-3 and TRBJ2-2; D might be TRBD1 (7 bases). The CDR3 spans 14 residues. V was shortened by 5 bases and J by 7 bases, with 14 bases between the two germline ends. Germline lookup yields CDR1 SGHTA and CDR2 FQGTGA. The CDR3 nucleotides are TGTGCCAGCAGCATCAACAGGGGAGGCGGGGAGCTGTTTTTT. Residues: CASSINRGGGELFF.

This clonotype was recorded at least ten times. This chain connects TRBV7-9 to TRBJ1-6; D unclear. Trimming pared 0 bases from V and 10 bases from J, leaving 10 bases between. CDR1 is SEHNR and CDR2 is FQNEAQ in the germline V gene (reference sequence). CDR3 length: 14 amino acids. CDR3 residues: CASSLAPKVSPLHF. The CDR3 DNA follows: TGTGCCAGCAGCTTAGCGCCGAAGGTCTCACCCCTCCACTTT.

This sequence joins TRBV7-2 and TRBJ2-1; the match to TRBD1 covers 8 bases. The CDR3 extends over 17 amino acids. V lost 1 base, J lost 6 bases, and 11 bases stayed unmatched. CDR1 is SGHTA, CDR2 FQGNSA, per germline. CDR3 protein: CASSLVGTGISPNEQFF. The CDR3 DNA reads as TGTGCCAGCAGCTTAGTAGGGACAGGTATATCCCCCAATGAGCAGTTCTTC.

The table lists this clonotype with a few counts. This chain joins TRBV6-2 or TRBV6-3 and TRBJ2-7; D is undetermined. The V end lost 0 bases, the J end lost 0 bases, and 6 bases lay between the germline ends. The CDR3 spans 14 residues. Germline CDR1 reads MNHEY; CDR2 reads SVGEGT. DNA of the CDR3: TGTGCCAGCAGTTACTCCGGTGACTCCTACGAGCAGTACGTC. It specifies CASSYSGDSYEQYV.

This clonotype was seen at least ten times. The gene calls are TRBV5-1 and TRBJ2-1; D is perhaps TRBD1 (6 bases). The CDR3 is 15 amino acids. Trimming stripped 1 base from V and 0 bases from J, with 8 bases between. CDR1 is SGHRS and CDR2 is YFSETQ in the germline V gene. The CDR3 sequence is CASSLLGGSYNEQFF. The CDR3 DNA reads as TGCGCCAGCAGCTTGTTAGGGGGCTCCTACAATGAGCAGTTCTTC.

The CDR3 is CATSLRILSPKQYF. In nucleotides, the CDR3 is TGTGCCACTTCCCTCAGGATACTAAGTCCTAAGCAGTACTTC. J is TRBJ2-7 and V is TRBV6-5; D ambiguous. The CDR3 loop spans 14 amino acids. The V and J ends lost 10 bases and 8 bases respectively, with 24 bases between them. The germline V gene has CDR1 MNHEY and CDR2 SVGAGI.

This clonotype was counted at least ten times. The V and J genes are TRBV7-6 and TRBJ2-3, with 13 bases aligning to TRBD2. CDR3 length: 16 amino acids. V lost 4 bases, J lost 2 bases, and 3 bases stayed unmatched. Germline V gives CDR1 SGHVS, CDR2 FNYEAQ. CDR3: CASSSGLAGATDTQYF. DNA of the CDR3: TGTGCCAGCAGCTCAGGACTAGCGGGGGCCACAGATACGCAGTATTTT.

CDR3 amino acids: CASSNNQPQHF. The DNA for the CDR3 is TGTGCCAGCAGTAATAATCAGCCCCAGCATTTT. The J gene is TRBJ1-5, the V gene TRBV12-3 or TRBV12-4; D ambiguous. The CDR3 contains 11 residues. V was shortened by 5 bases and J by 4 bases, with 3 bases between the two germline ends.

CDR3 in amino acids: CASRGFATNEKLFF. For the CDR3, the DNA is TGTGCCAGCAGAGGATTTGCAACTAATGAAAAACTGTTTTTT. This chain uses TRBV12-3 or TRBV12-4 with TRBJ1-4, with D hard to call. Trimming left V 6 bases short and J 0 bases short, with 8 bases between. This CDR3 has 14 residues.

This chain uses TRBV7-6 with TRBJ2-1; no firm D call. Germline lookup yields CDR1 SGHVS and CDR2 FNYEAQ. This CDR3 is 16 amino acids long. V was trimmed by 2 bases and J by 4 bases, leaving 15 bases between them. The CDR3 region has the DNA TGTGCCAGCAGCTTATCTGGCGCCCTTAGATACAATGAGCAGTTCTTC. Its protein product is CASSLSGALRYNEQFF. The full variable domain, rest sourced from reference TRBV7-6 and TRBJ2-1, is GAGVSQSPRYKVTKRGQDVALRCDPISGHVSLYWYRQALGQGPEFLTYFNYEAQQDKSGLPNDRFSAERPEGSISTLTIQRTEQRDSAMYRCASSLSGALRYNEQFFGPGTRLTVL.

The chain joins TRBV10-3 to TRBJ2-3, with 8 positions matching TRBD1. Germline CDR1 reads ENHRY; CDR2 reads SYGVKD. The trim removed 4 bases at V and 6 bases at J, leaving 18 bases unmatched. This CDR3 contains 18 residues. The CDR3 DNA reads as TGTGCCATCAGTGTGACAGGGGCCCTATTTATCGTTTCGGATACGCAGTATTTT. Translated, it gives CAISVTGALFIVSDTQYF.

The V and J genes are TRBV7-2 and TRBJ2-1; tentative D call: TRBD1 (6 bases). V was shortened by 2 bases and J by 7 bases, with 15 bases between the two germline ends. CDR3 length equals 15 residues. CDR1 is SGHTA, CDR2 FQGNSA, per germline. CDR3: CASSLSFGGLNEQFF. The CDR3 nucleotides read TGTGCCAGCAGCTTAAGCTTTGGGGGCCTAAATGAGCAGTTCTTC.

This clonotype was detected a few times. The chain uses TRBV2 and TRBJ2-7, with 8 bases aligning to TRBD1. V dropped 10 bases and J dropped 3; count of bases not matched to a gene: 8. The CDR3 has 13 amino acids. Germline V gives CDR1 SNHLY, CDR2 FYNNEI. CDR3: CATLPGTGYEQYF. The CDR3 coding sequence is TGTGCCACCTTACCAGGGACAGGCTACGAGCAGTACTTC.

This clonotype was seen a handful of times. The CDR3 reads CASSPASSGPSYEQYV. CDR3 in DNA: TGTGCCAGCAGTCCTGCATCTAGCGGACCCTCCTACGAGCAGTACGTC. This chain links TRBV6-6 with TRBJ2-7; 7 bases are a match to TRBD2. The germline V gene encodes CDR1 MNHNY and CDR2 SVGAGI (reference sequence). The V and J ends lost 5 bases and 0 bases, in that order; junction bases with no gene match: 10. This CDR3 region has 16 residues.

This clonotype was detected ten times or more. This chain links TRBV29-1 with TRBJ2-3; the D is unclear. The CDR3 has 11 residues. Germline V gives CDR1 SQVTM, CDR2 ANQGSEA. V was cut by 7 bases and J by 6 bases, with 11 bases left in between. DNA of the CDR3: TGCAGCGGGCTGCGTAGGGATACGCAGTATTTT. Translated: CSGLRRDTQYF.

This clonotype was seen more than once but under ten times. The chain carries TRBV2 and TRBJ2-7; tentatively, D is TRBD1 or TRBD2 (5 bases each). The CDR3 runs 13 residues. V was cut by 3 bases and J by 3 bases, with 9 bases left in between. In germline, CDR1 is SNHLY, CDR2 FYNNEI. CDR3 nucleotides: TGTGCCAGCAGTGATCGAGGGGACTACGAGCAGTACGTC. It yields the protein CASSDRGDYEQYV.

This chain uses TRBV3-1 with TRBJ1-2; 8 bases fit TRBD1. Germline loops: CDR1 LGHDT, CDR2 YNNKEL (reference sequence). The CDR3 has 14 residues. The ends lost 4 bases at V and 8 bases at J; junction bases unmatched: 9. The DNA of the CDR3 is TGTGCCAGCAGCCGGGATCAGGGGGCTCGAGGCTACACCTTC. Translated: CASSRDQGARGYTF. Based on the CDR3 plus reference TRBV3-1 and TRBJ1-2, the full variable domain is DTAVSQTPKYLVTQMGNDKSIKCEQNLGHDTMYWYKQDSKKFLKIMFSYNNKELIINETVPNRFSPKSPDKAHLNLHINSLELGDSAVYFCASSRDQGARGYTFGSGTRLTVV.

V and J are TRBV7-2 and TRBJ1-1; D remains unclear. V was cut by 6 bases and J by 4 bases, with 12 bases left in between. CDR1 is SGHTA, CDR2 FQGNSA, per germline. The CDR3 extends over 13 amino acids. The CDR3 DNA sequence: TGTGCCAGCAGGCCCGTTGGTGGCACTGAAGCTTTCTTT. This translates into CASRPVGGTEAFF.

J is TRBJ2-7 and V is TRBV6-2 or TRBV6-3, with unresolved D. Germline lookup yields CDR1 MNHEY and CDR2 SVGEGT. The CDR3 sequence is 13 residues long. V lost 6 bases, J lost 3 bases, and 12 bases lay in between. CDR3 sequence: CASSYQAHYEQYF. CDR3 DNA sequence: TGTGCCAGCAGCTACCAGGCCCACTACGAGCAGTACTTC.

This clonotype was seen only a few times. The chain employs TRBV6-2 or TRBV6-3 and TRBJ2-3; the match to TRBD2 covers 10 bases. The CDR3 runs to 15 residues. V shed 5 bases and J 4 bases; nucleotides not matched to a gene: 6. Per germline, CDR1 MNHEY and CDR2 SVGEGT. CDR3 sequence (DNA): TGTGCCAGCAGTGAGCTAGCGGGGGCAGCAGATACGCAGTATTTT. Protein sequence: CASSELAGAADTQYF.